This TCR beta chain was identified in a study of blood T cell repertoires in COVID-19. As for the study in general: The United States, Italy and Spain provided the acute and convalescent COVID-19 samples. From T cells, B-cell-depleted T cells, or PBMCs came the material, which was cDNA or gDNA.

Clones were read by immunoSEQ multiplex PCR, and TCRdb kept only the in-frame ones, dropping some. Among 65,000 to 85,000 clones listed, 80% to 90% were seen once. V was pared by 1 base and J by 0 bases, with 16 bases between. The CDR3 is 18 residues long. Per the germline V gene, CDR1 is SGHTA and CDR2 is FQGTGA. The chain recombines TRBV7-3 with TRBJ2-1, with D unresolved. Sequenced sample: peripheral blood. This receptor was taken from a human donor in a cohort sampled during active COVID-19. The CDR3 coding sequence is TGTGCCAGCAGCTTAAGGGCAAGTCCGACGAGCTCCTACAATGAGCAGTTCTTC. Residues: CASSLRASPTSSYNEQFF.